The 24 T cell receptor beta chains reported below all come from one sample, sequenced in a study of blood T cell repertoires in COVID-19. Produced via immunoSEQ multiplex PCR; TCRdb's table is partial and in-frame only. Counted here are 80,000 to 95,000 clones, around 82% occurring once; the ten biggest clones make up roughly 12%. The sample was peripheral blood. Receptor source: a human donor in a cohort sampled during active COVID-19.

The V call is TRBV10-3, the J call TRBJ1-6; D is unclear. The CDR3 loop spans 16 amino acids. CDR1 is ENHRY, CDR2 SYGVKD, per germline. The V and J ends lost 5 bases and 6 bases respectively, with 17 bases between them. CDR3 in DNA: TGTGCCATCAGTCTCAACTTGACAAGTCTTAATTCACCCCTCCACTTT. This gives the protein CAISLNLTSLNSPLHF.

The chain combines TRBV12-3 or TRBV12-4 with TRBJ1-1; D is undetermined. V was pared by 1 base and J by 1 base, with 4 bases between. CDR3 length equals 13 residues. As DNA, the CDR3 is TGTGCCAGCAGTTTAGGGCAGAACACTGAAGCTTTCTTT. Its protein product is CASSLGQNTEAFF.

This clone came up a few times. The chain has TRBV9 and TRBJ2-5; D remains ambiguous. The CDR3 spans 15 residues. Trimming stripped 3 bases from V and 1 base from J, with 13 bases between. The germline gives CDR1 SGDLS, CDR2 YYNGEE. CDR3 protein: CASSEHVSSQETQYF. DNA of the CDR3: TGTGCCAGCAGCGAACATGTTAGCAGCCAAGAGACCCAGTACTTC. The variable domain in full, completed from reference TRBV9 and TRBJ2-5, reads DSGVTQTPKHLITATGQRVTLRCSPRSGDLSVYWYQQSLDQGLQFLIQYYNGEERAKGNILERFSAQQFPDLHSELNLSSLELGDSALYFCASSEHVSSQETQYFGPGTRLLVL.

This clone has a single count. The V call is TRBV2, the J call TRBJ1-1; no reliable D call. The germline V and J ends were trimmed by 2 bases and 5 bases, with 9 bases remaining between them. Germline V gives CDR1 SNHLY, CDR2 FYNNEI. The length of the CDR3 is 13 residues. CDR3 region: CASSERRGTEAFF. CDR3 coding DNA: TGTGCCAGCAGTGAACGCCGGGGAACTGAAGCTTTCTTT.

J is TRBJ2-1 and V is TRBV19; 10 bases fit TRBD2. The V segment lost 4 bases and the J segment 4 bases; nucleotides outside the gene matches: 4. This CDR3 is 15 amino acids long. Germline V gives CDR1 LNHDA, CDR2 SQIVND (reference sequence). CDR3 protein: CASSTSGGQYNEQFF. Here the CDR3 DNA reads TGTGCCAGTAGTACTAGCGGGGGCCAGTACAATGAGCAGTTCTTC. The full variable domain, completed using reference TRBV19 and TRBJ2-1, is DGGITQSPKYLFRKEGQNVTLSCEQNLNHDAMYWYRQDPGQGLRLIYYSQIVNDFQKGDIAEGYSVSREKKESFPLTVTSAQKNPTAFYLCASSTSGGQYNEQFFGPGTRLTVL.

This clone has just a few counts. The chain couples TRBV5-1 to TRBJ1-6; D might be TRBD1 (6 bases). V was shortened by 4 bases and J by 0 bases, with 11 bases between the two germline ends. Looked up from germline, CDR1 is SGHRS and CDR2 is YFSETQ. The CDR3 length is 16 residues. The CDR3 reads CASSVTGSSYNSPLHF. The CDR3 DNA sequence: TGCGCCAGCAGCGTGACAGGTAGCTCCTATAATTCACCCCTCCACTTT.

This clone was counted a single time. J is TRBJ2-1 and V is TRBV4-3, with D possibly being TRBD1 (5 bases). The germline V and J ends were trimmed by 0 bases and 10 bases, with 13 bases remaining between them. Per germline, CDR1 LGHNA and CDR2 YSLEER. The CDR3 has 14 residues. The CDR3 here is CASSQDAATGEQFF. The CDR3 DNA reads as TGCGCCAGCAGCCAAGATGCAGCCACAGGCGAGCAGTTCTTC.

This clone was observed a single time. The chain carries TRBV4-3 and TRBJ1-3; D possibly corresponds to TRBD1 (6 bases). In germline, CDR1 is LGHNA, CDR2 YSLEER. The CDR3 totals 15 residues. Trimming removed 1 base at V and 4 bases at J, with 11 bases between. CDR3 nucleotides: TGCGCCAGCAGCCAAGGGTATACAGGGGGAAACACCATATATTTT. Its translation: CASSQGYTGGNTIYF.

The gene calls are TRBV9 and TRBJ2-1, with D perhaps matching TRBD2 (5 bases). CDR1 and CDR2 from the germline V gene are SGDLS and YYNGEE. V lost 3 bases, J lost 8 bases, and 15 bases lay in between. The CDR3 extends over 14 amino acids. The chain's CDR3 is CASSGSGAWDEQFF. As DNA, the CDR3 is TGTGCCAGCAGCGGGAGCGGTGCCTGGGATGAGCAGTTCTTC.

This clone is categorized as medium-sized. V and J are TRBV28 and TRBJ1-4; a possible D gene is TRBD1 (5 bases). Germline CDR1 is MDHEN and CDR2 is SYDVKM. The CDR3 has 17 residues. V lost 1 base, J lost 1 base, and 13 bases lay in between. CDR3 sequence: CASSLFQGGRTNEKLFF. CDR3 coding DNA: TGTGCCAGCAGTTTATTTCAGGGAGGGAGAACTAATGAAAAACTGTTTTTT. The full variable domain, its missing parts supplied by reference TRBV28 and TRBJ1-4, is DVKVTQSSRYLVKRTGEKVFLECVQDMDHENMFWYRQDPGLGLRLIYFSYDVKMKEKGDIPEGYSVSREKKERFSLILESASTNQTSMYLCASSLFQGGRTNEKLFFGSGTQLSVL.

Only a few counts were recorded for this clone. The V and J genes are TRBV3-1 (or the pseudogene TRBV3-2) and TRBJ2-4; 7 bases agree with TRBD2. The trim removed 1 base at V and 0 bases at J, leaving 12 bases unmatched. The CDR3 is made up of 19 amino acids. In germline, CDR1 is LGHDT, CDR2 YNNKEL (reference sequence). CDR3 sequence reads: CASSQGARERDLAKNIQYF. CDR3 nucleotide sequence: TGTGCCAGCAGCCAAGGGGCGCGAGAGCGGGACTTAGCCAAAAACATTCAGTACTTC.

This clone appeared a single time. The chain links TRBV5-1 to TRBJ1-1, with D possibly TRBD1 on 6 matching bases. Germline V gives CDR1 SGHRS, CDR2 YFSETQ. The V end was cut by 5 bases, the J end by 5 bases, with 16 bases between. The CDR3 has 14 amino acids. The CDR3 region is CASSRARGVTEAFF. The CDR3 region has the DNA TGCGCCAGCAGTCGGGCCAGGGGAGTGACTGAAGCTTTCTTT.

The chain recombines TRBV4-1 with TRBJ1-2, with 7 positions matching TRBD1. J was trimmed by 5 bases and V by 4 bases; bases with no gene match: 7. Germline V gene data show CDR1 as MGHRA and CDR2 as YSYEKL. The CDR3 consists of 14 residues. The CDR3 spells CASSLQGPGYGYTF. The CDR3 DNA follows: TGCGCCAGCAGCCTACAGGGGCCGGGGTATGGCTACACCTTC.

The chain combines TRBV7-9 with TRBJ2-5, with TRBD2 identical over 7 bases. The CDR3 runs to 15 residues. V gave up 5 bases and J gave up 5 bases; unmatched junction bases: 11. Germline V lookup: CDR1 SEHNR, CDR2 FQNEAQ (reference sequence). The CDR3 region is CASSVSGVYLETQYF. The CDR3 nucleotides read TGTGCCAGCAGCGTAAGCGGGGTCTATCTCGAGACCCAGTACTTC.

CDR3 region: CASSTPREGGLNTGELFF. CDR3 DNA sequence: TGTGCCAGCAGTACACCCCGGGAGGGGGGACTGAACACCGGGGAGCTGTTTTTT. The V gene is TRBV6-2 or TRBV6-3, the J gene TRBJ2-2; the match to TRBD2 covers 8 bases. Looked up from germline, CDR1 is MNHEY and CDR2 is SVGEGT. V shed 5 bases, J shed 1 base, and the junction held 12 bases outside the gene matches. This CDR3 region has 18 residues.

V is TRBV27 and J is TRBJ1-5; no reliable D call. Germline V gene data show CDR1 as MNHEY and CDR2 as SMNVEV (reference sequence). Trimming pared 5 bases from V and 0 bases from J, leaving 14 bases between. The CDR3 contains 16 residues. The CDR3 spells CASSPRELFSNQPQHF. The CDR3 nucleotides are TGTGCCAGCAGTCCCCGGGAGCTTTTTAGCAATCAGCCCCAGCATTTT.

The V and J genes are TRBV5-1 and TRBJ2-7, with 9 positions matching TRBD2. CDR1 and CDR2 from the germline V gene are SGHRS and YFSETQ. The V gene end was trimmed by 3 bases and the J gene end by 4 bases; junction bases not matched to a gene: 5. This CDR3 is 14 amino acids long. The CDR3 nucleotides read TGCGCCAGCAGCTCCGGGACTAGCAGGTACGAGCAGTACTTC. Its protein is CASSSGTSRYEQYF.

The DNA of the CDR3 is TGTGCCAGCAGTTTATGGACTAGCGGGGTTATAGCAGATACGCAGTATTTT. It translates to CASSLWTSGVIADTQYF. The gene calls are TRBV28 and TRBJ2-3; the match to TRBD2 covers 11 bases. CDR3 length equals 17 residues. Germline V CDR1 and CDR2: MDHEN, SYDVKM. The V and J ends lost 0 bases and 4 bases, in that order; junction bases with no gene match: 6.

The CDR3 loop reads CASSYVARDNLYF. The CDR3 bases are TGTGCCAGCAGTTACGTGGCGAGAGACAACCTATATTTT. The rearrangement uses TRBV6-6 and TRBJ1-3; no firm D call. V was shortened by 2 bases and J by 14 bases, with 16 bases between the two germline ends. Germline V CDR1 and CDR2: MNHNY, SVGAGI (reference sequence). The CDR3 totals 13 residues.

This chain uses TRBV29-1 with TRBJ1-2; 10 nucleotides agree with TRBD1. Trimming took 6 bases from V and 6 from J; bases not matched to a gene: 7. In germline, CDR1 is SQVTM, CDR2 ANQGSEA. CDR3 length equals 13 residues. CDR3 protein: CSVGTGAGDGYTF. DNA for the CDR3: TGCAGCGTAGGGACAGGGGCTGGGGATGGCTACACCTTC.

V is TRBV11-2 and J is TRBJ2-5; unclear D gene. Between the trimmed V and J ends, which lost 1 base and 1 base, there was a span of 10 bases. The CDR3 totals 15 residues. The germline V gene encodes CDR1 SGHAT and CDR2 FQNNGV. CDR3 bases: TGTGCCAGCAGCTTAGGAACAGTTCCCCAAGAGACCCAGTACTTC. Translated: CASSLGTVPQETQYF.

The chain is built from TRBV27 and TRBJ2-5; a weak D match, TRBD2 (7 bases). With 8 bases removed from V and 12 bases from J, the gap between germline ends came to 19 bases. Per germline, CDR1 MNHEY and CDR2 SMNVEV (reference sequence). The length of the CDR3 is 12 residues. This chain's CDR3 is CASYLRGGPEYF. CDR3 sequence (DNA): TGTGCCAGCTACCTTAGGGGGGGGCCAGAGTACTTC.

The V call is TRBV9, the J call TRBJ2-1; 7 nucleotides line up with TRBD2. The CDR3 spans 20 residues. V lost 3 bases and J lost 8; bases outside the gene matches: 26. Germline V CDR1 and CDR2: SGDLS, YYNGEE. CDR3 region: CASSGGLPGEIAGPRHEQFF. The CDR3, as DNA: TGTGCCAGCAGCGGGGGTTTGCCAGGAGAAATAGCGGGCCCTCGCCATGAGCAGTTCTTC. The whole variable domain, remainder taken from reference TRBV9 and TRBJ2-1, is DSGVTQTPKHLITATGQRVTLRCSPRSGDLSVYWYQQSLDQGLQFLIQYYNGEERAKGNILERFSAQQFPDLHSELNLSSLELGDSALYFCASSGGLPGEIAGPRHEQFFGPGTRLTVL.

The chain combines TRBV19 with TRBJ1-6; D is unclear. CDR3 size: 12 residues. CDR1 is LNHDA and CDR2 is SQIVND in the germline V gene (reference sequence). The V and J ends lost 7 bases and 5 bases respectively, with 6 bases between them. DNA for the CDR3: TGTGCCAGTACAGGAAATAATTCACCCCTCCACTTT. As protein: CASTGNNSPLHF.